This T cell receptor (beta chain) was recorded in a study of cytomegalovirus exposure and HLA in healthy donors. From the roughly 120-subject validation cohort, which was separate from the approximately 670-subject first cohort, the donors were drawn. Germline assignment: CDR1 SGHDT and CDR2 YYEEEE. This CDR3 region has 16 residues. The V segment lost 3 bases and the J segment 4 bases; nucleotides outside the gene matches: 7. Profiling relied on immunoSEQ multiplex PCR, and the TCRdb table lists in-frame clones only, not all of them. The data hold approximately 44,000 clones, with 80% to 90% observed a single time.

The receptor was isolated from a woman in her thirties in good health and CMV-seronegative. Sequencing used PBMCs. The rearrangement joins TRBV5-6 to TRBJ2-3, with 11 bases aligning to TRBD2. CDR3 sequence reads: CASSSKLAGVADTQYF. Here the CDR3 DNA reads TGTGCCAGCAGCTCTAAACTAGCGGGAGTGGCAGATACGCAGTATTTT. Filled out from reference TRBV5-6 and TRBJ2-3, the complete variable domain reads DAGVTQSPTHLIKTRGQQVTLRCSPKSGHDTVSWYQQALGQGPQFIFQYYEEEERQRGNFPDRFSGHQFPNYSSELNVNALLLGDSALYLCASSSKLAGVADTQYFGPGTRLTVL.